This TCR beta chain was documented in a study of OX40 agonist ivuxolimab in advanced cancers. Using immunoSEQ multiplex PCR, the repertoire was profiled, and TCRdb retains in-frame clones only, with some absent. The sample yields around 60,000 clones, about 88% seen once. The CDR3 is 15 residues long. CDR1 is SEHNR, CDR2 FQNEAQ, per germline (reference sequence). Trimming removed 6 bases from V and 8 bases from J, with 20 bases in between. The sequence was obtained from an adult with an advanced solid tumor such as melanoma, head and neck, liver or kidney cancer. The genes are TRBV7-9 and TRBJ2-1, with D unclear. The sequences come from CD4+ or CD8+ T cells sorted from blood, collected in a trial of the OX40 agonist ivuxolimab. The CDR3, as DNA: TGTGCCAGCAGGAGGTCCAGTTCTAACGCCGATGAGCAGTTCTTC. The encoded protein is CASRRSSSNADEQFF.